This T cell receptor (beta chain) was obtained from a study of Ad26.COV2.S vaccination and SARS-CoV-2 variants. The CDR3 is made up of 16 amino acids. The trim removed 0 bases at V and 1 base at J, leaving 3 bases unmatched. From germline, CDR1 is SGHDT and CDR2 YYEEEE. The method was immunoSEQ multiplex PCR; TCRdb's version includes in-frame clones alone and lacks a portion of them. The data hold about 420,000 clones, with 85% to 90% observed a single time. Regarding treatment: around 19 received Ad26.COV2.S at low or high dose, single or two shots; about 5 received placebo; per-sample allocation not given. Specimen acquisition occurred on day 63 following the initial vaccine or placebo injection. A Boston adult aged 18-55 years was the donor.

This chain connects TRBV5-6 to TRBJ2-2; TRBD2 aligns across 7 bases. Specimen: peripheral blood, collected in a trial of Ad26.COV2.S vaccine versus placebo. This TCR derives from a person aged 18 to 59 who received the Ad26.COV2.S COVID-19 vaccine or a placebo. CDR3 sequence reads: CASSLAAGMNTGELFF. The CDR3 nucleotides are TGTGCCAGCAGCTTGGCAGCGGGGATGAACACCGGGGAGCTGTTTTTT. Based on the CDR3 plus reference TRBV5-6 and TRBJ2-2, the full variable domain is DAGVTQSPTHLIKTRGQQVTLRCSPKSGHDTVSWYQQALGQGPQFIFQYYEEEERQRGNFPDRFSGHQFPNYSSELNVNALLLGDSALYLCASSLAAGMNTGELFFGEGSRLTVL.